This paragraph covers one T cell receptor (beta chain) sequence. Antigen specificity is unknown. The ends were cut back, 4 bases at V and 3 bases at J, with 7 bases in the middle. Germline values: CDR1 SNHLY, CDR2 FYNNEI. The length of the CDR3 is 12 residues. Cells sorted by CD45RO/CCR7/CD25/CD127/CD95/CD27 comprised CD4+ naive, central memory, regulatory and stem cell-like memory cells. Every isolated RNA sample was fully reverse transcribed, so sequencing captured expressed TCRB transcripts. The table came from immunoSEQ multiplex PCR; TCRdb's copy has only in-frame clones and leaves some out. The data show 550,000 to 850,000 clones, with around an eighth seen just once and approximately 0.022% held by the top ten. The sample comes from a study of beta chain features in type 1 diabetes. Study outcomes and limitations: High TCR expression in some cells could lead to their over-representation in cDNA sequencing. Type 1 diabetes patients had VDJ junctions that carried fewer insertions and more deletions. In every one of the four CD4+ subsets, TCRB CDR3s were moderately but significantly shorter in Type 1 diabetes patients. Shorter templates might be favored by PCR, and equally so in patients and in controls.

Input material: naive CD4+ T cells from blood. This TCR derives from a man aged 18 to 30 with type 1 diabetes. J is TRBJ2-7 and V is TRBV2; D is unclear. CDR3 amino acids: CASSVVNYEQYF. CDR3 DNA sequence: TGTGCCAGCAGTGTCGTAAACTACGAGCAGTACTTC. The entire variable domain, with the rest obtained from reference TRBV2 and TRBJ2-7, is as follows: EPEVTQTPSHQVTQMGQEVILRCVPISNHLYFYWYRQILGQKVEFLVSFYNNEISEKSEIFDDQFSVERPDGSNFTLKIRSTKLEDSAMYFCASSVVNYEQYFGPGTRLTVT.